These T cell receptor beta chains were read from a single sample in a study of blood T cell repertoires in COVID-19. Assay used: immunoSEQ multiplex PCR; TCRdb lists only in-frame clones, some missing. The table lists 200,000 to 300,000 clones, roughly four fifths of them singletons. Sequencing was done on a sample of peripheral blood. Receptor source: a man between 50 and 59 years old with acute or convalescent COVID-19. The CDR3 runs from the conserved cysteine through the conserved F or W. Each record gives: D gene, clone size, V gene, CDR3 length, J gene, CDR3 DNA, CDR3 protein. D genes are given only for firm matches. Only some rows state a clone size, as once, few, many or a class for expanded clones.

>TRBD1|-|TRBV11-3|16|TRBJ2-7
TGTGCCAGCAGCAATCGTCCGGGACAGTTAACCTACGAGCAGTACTTC
CASSNRPGQLTYEQYF
>TRBD1|-|TRBV9|15|TRBJ2-2
TGTGCCAGCAGCGTAACAGGGGGGAACACCGGGGAGCTGTTTTTT
CASSVTGGNTGELFF
>TRBD2|once|TRBV6-2/TRBV6-3|15|TRBJ2-7
TGTGCCAGCAGCCGAGCGGGAGTAATTGGGTACGAGCAGTACTTC
CASSRAGVIGYEQYF
>-|-|TRBV11-3|18|TRBJ2-1
TGTGCCAGCAGCTCTATGATGGGTTTTAGAGGGTTGTTGAATGAGCAGTTCTTC
CASSSMMGFRGLLNEQFF
>-|-|TRBV5-6|15|TRBJ1-2
TGTGCCAGCAGCGCCAGGGTTGCGAATGTTTATGGCTACACCTTC
CASSARVANVYGYTF
>-|-|TRBV28|18|TRBJ2-1
TGTGCCAGCAGTTTAATGTTGGGCGGGACCTACCTATACAATGAGCAGTTCTTC
CASSLMLGGTYLYNEQFF
>TRBD1|-|TRBV5-8|14|TRBJ1-2
TGTGCCAGCAGAGATGCAGGGGGGATCTATGGCTACACCTTC
CASRDAGGIYGYTF
>-|-|TRBV7-8|14|TRBJ2-5
TGTGCCAGCAGTTCAACGGGACTGGAAGAGACCCAGTACTTC
CASSSTGLEETQYF
>-|-|TRBV4-2|13|TRBJ1-1
TGTGCCAGCAGCCTCCAAAGGGACAATGAAGCTTTCTTT
CASSLQRDNEAFF
>-|-|TRBV19|13|TRBJ1-5
TGTGCCAGTAGTCAACAGGGAGAGGGGCCCCAGCATTTT
CASSQQGEGPQHF
>-|once|TRBV2|19|TRBJ2-2
TGTGCCAGCAGTGACAGGGGGAGGAGGGGAGTGAAGGGGACCGGGGAGCTGTTTTTT
CASSDRGRRGVKGTGELFF
>TRBD1|-|TRBV27|13|TRBJ1-5
TGTGCCAGCAGTGGACAGGGCAATCAGCCCCAGCATTTT
CASSGQGNQPQHF
>TRBD1|-|TRBV5-1|15|TRBJ1-5
TGCGCCAGCAGCCTAGGGACAGGCTCGAGTCAGCCCCAGCATTTT
CASSLGTGSSQPQHF
>TRBD1|-|TRBV5-1|15|TRBJ2-1
TGCGCCAGCAGCACAACAGGGGTGCCCTACAATGAGCAGTTCTTC
CASSTTGVPYNEQFF
>TRBD1|-|TRBV30|13|TRBJ1-2
TGTGCCTGGAGCCATACAGGGGACTGGGGCTACACCTTC
CAWSHTGDWGYTF
>-|-|TRBV28|16|TRBJ2-3
TGTGCCAGCAGTTTAAGACAGTCTTTCCGGGCAGATACGCAGTATTTT
CASSLRQSFRADTQYF
>TRBD2|-|TRBV7-9|15|TRBJ2-3
TGTGCCAGCAGCTCGACTAGCGGGGGCACAGATACGCAGTATTTT
CASSSTSGGTDTQYF
>-|-|TRBV19|17|TRBJ1-2
TGTGCCAGTAGTATGTTTGGTGGAGGACCCGCTTCGGGGGGCTACACCTTC
CASSMFGGGPASGGYTF
>-|-|TRBV11-2|15|TRBJ2-1
TGTGCCAGCAGCTTAGGGTCGGGAAACACCAATGAGCAGTTCTTC
CASSLGSGNTNEQFF
>-|once|TRBV6-5|14|TRBJ2-3
TGTGCCAGCAGTTACCGAGTAGACACAGATACGCAGTATTTT
CASSYRVDTDTQYF
>-|-|TRBV2|18|TRBJ1-2
TGTGCCAGCACCCTCAAGGGAGGGGCTAATCTTATTTACTATGGCTACACCTTC
CASTLKGGANLIYYGYTF
>-|-|TRBV3-1/TRBV3-2|13|TRBJ1-2
TGTGCCAGCAGCCAAGGTCGTCAAGCTGGCTACACCTTC
CASSQGRQAGYTF
>TRBD1|once|TRBV5-1|15|TRBJ2-3
TGCGCCAGCAGCCAGGGGGCGGGTGGCACAGATACGCAGTATTTT
CASSQGAGGTDTQYF
>TRBD1|-|TRBV30|13|TRBJ1-2
TGTGCCTGGAGTCCAGGGGGTGGCTATGGCTACACCTTC
CAWSPGGGYGYTF
>-|-|TRBV9|15|TRBJ1-6
TGTGCCAGCAGCGCCGAGGGCAGTTCTAATTCACCCCTCCACTTT
CASSAEGSSNSPLHF
>TRBD1|-|TRBV7-9|15|TRBJ2-7
TGTGCCAGCAGCTTAGCCGGGACAGGGTCGTACGAGCAGTACTTC
CASSLAGTGSYEQYF
>-|-|TRBV24-1|14|TRBJ2-1
TGTGCCACCAGTACCATTGGTATCCACGGTGAGCAGTTCTTC
CATSTIGIHGEQFF
>-|-|TRBV4-1|17|TRBJ2-7
TGCGCCAGCAGCCAAGGCCCGCGGCAGGGTCCGTCCTACGAGCAGTACTTC
CASSQGPRQGPSYEQYF
>-|-|TRBV21-1|18|TRBJ2-7
TGTGCCAGCAGCAAACCCCAAGGACTAGCGGGGGAGGGCTACGAGCAGTACTTC
CASSKPQGLAGEGYEQYF
>-|-|TRBV9|16|TRBJ1-1
TGTGCCAGCAGCGTAGCAGGAGGGGCTAGTGGGGTTGAAGCTTTCTTT
CASSVAGGASGVEAFF
>TRBD1|-|TRBV7-2|17|TRBJ1-6
TGTGCCAGCAGCACGGACAGGGCGAGCACCTATAATTCACCCCTCCACTTT
CASSTDRASTYNSPLHF
>TRBD2|-|TRBV11-3|19|TRBJ2-1
TGTGCCAGCAGCGGTTCCGGGACTAGCGGGAGGAGCTCCTACAATGAGCAGTTCTTC
CASSGSGTSGRSSYNEQFF
>-|once|TRBV7-9|14|TRBJ2-7
TGTGCCAGCAGCACAGACAGGATCGCCTACGAGCAGTACTTC
CASSTDRIAYEQYF
>-|once|TRBV5-6|16|TRBJ1-3
TGTGCCAGCAGTTATGGTCTCCAGTCCTCTGGAAACACCATATATTTT
CASSYGLQSSGNTIYF
>-|-|TRBV10-3|12|TRBJ1-5
TGTGCCACCCGGGGGGTCTTGGAGCCCCAGCATTTT
CATRGVLEPQHF
>-|-|TRBV2|12|TRBJ2-3
TGTGCCAGCAGTGCCCTCGGGAAAACGCAGTATTTT
CASSALGKTQYF
>-|-|TRBV19|12|TRBJ1-1
TGTGCCAGTAGTATGGGACGGGAGGAAGCTTTCTTT
CASSMGREEAFF
>TRBD1|-|TRBV6-5|14|TRBJ1-2
TGTGCCAGCAGTAGGGACAGGGGTGACTATGGCTACACCTTC
CASSRDRGDYGYTF
>-|-|TRBV28|13|TRBJ1-4
TGTGCCAGCAGAAGGGGGTTTGGGGAAAAACTGTTTTTT
CASRRGFGEKLFF